Sequencing of this T cell receptor (beta chain) was carried out in a study of T cells in Graves' hyperthyroidism and ophthalmopathy. Study-level points and caveats: Median prediction lead before ophthalmopathy onset was 6.5 months with the model.

The CDR3 covers 16 residues. CDR1 ENHRY and CDR2 SYGVKD come from the germline V gene. Amplified TCR beta CDR3 regions came from RNA transcripts. The HTBI primer set was used in a first-round RT-PCR of the TCR CDR3. One entry per CDR3 protein, called by TCRdb with MiXCR from the multiplex PCR reads. The data contain nearly 750,000 distinct CDR3 sequences, approximately 36% of them singletons. Of note for this clonotype: As yet, its antigen is unknown. This may come from a read error, since a much larger clone is one base off.

The source material was blood. The V call is TRBV10-3, the J call TRBJ1-2; 7 positions match TRBD1. The clonotype originates from a woman between 40 and 50 years old with Graves' hyperthyroidism. CDR3 amino acids: CAISAATGVSSWGFTF. The DNA of the CDR3 is TGTGCCATCAGTGCAGCTACAGGGGTTTCCTCCTGGGGCTTCACCTTC.